These 8 T cell receptor beta chains came from one sample sequenced in a study of T cells after yellow fever vaccination. In TCRdb, the 5' RACE reads were re-called with MiXCR into one record per CDR3 protein. The data hold roughly 400,000 distinct CDR3 sequences, with approximately 18% observed a single time. The sample here was PBMCs, taken before the yellow fever booster vaccination. These receptors were taken from a man aged 18 to 29 who received the YFV17D yellow fever vaccine.

This clonotype has a handful of counts. V gene TRBV24-1 combines with J gene TRBJ2-3; D perhaps matches TRBD1 (6 bases). The germline V gene encodes CDR1 KGHDR and CDR2 SFDVKD. The CDR3 contains 14 residues. V lost 4 bases to trimming and J lost 9 bases, with 16 bases between them. DNA of the CDR3: TGTGCCACCAGTGACACCCGACAGGCCGGGACGCAGTATTTT. Its protein product is CATSDTRQAGTQYF.

This rearrangement joins TRBV11-2 to TRBJ2-1; 9 bases are a match to TRBD1. Germline-derived CDR1 and CDR2 are SGHAT and FQNNGV. Germline trimming cut 6 bases from V and 6 bases from J; bases unmatched to any gene: 6. This CDR3 region has 14 residues. CDR3 amino acids: CASSLDRGGNEQFF. The CDR3 DNA reads TGTGCCAGCAGTTTGGACAGGGGCGGCAATGAGCAGTTCTTC.

This clonotype was observed a few times. This rearrangement joins TRBV5-1 to TRBJ2-7; the D is unclear. The germline V and J ends were trimmed by 3 bases and 0 bases, with 10 bases remaining between them. Germline CDR1 SGHRS, CDR2 YFSETQ. The CDR3 has 14 amino acids. The CDR3 reads CASSSSPSSYEQYF. The DNA for the CDR3 is TGCGCCAGCAGCTCCTCCCCGAGCTCCTACGAGCAGTACTTC.

This clonotype has more than one count but fewer than ten. The CDR3 loop is CASSPRRGADTGELFF. In DNA, the CDR3 is TGTGCCAGCTCACCACGTAGGGGCGCAGACACCGGGGAGCTGTTTTTT. V gene TRBV18 combines with J gene TRBJ2-2, with D tentatively TRBD1 (5 bases). With 1 base removed from V and 3 bases from J, the gap between germline ends came to 12 bases. The CDR3 consists of 16 residues. CDR1 and CDR2 (germline): KGHSH, LQKENI.

The table lists this clonotype with a few counts. V is TRBV20-1 and J is TRBJ2-5, with D tentatively TRBD1 or TRBD2 (5 bases each). V shed 7 bases and J shed 2 bases, with 8 bases lying between them. This CDR3 spans 11 amino acids. Per the germline V gene, CDR1 is DFQATT and CDR2 is SNEGSKA (reference sequence). The CDR3 coding sequence is TGCAGTGGCAGGGAGCAAGAGACCCAGTACTTC. Its translation is CSGREQETQYF.

This clonotype has more than one count but fewer than ten. The V gene is TRBV28, the J gene TRBJ2-7; perhaps D is TRBD1 or TRBD2 (6 bases each). Trimming left V 5 bases short and J 7 bases short, with 15 bases between. This CDR3 comprises 13 residues. Germline values: CDR1 MDHEN, CDR2 SYDVKM. The DNA of the CDR3 is TGTGCCAGCAGTCCCAGGCAGGGGAGGGAGCAGTACGTC. Amino acids: CASSPRQGREQYV.

This clonotype came up a few times. The CDR3 sequence: CASSWAANEQYF. Here the CDR3 DNA reads TGTGCCAGCAGTTGGGCGGCGAACGAGCAGTACTTC. The chain employs TRBV12-3 or TRBV12-4 and TRBJ2-7; D is ambiguous. V lost 4 bases to trimming and J lost 5 bases, with 9 bases between them. This CDR3 is built from 12 residues.

This clonotype was detected a few times. This chain links TRBV6-5 with TRBJ1-2, with D possibly matching TRBD1 (5 bases). Germline CDR1 reads MNHEY; CDR2 reads SVGAGI. The CDR3 length is 13 residues. Trimming took off 8 bases at V and 2 bases at J, with 12 bases between the two ends. The CDR3 sequence: CASGERGNYGYTF. The CDR3 nucleotides are TGTGCCAGCGGCGAAAGGGGAAACTATGGCTACACCTTC.